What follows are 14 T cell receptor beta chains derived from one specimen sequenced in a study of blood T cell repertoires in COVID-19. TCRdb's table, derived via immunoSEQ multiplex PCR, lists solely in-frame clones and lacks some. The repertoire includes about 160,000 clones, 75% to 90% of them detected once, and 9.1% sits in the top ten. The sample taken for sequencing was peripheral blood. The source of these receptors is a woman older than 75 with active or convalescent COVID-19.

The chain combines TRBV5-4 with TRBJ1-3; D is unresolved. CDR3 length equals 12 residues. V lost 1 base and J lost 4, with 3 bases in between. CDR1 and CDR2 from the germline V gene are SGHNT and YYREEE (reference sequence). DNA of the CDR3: TGTGCCAGCAGCTTGCAAGGAAACACCATATATTTT. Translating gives CASSLQGNTIYF.

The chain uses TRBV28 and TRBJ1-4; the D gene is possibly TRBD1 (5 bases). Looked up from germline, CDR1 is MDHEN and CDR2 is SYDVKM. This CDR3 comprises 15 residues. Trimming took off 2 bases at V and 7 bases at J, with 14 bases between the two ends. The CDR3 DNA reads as TGTGCCAGCAGTTTAGGAGGGACCGGGGGTGAAAAACTGTTTTTT. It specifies CASSLGGTGGEKLFF.

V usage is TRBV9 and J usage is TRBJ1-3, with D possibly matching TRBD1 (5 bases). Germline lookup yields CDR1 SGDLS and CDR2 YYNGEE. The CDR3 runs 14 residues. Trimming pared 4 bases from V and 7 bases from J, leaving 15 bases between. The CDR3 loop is CASSPSSSGNTIYF. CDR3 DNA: TGTGCCAGCAGCCCCAGTAGCTCAGGGAACACCATATATTTT. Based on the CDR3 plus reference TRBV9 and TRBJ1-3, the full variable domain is DSGVTQTPKHLITATGQRVTLRCSPRSGDLSVYWYQQSLDQGLQFLIQYYNGEERAKGNILERFSAQQFPDLHSELNLSSLELGDSALYFCASSPSSSGNTIYFGEGSWLTVV.

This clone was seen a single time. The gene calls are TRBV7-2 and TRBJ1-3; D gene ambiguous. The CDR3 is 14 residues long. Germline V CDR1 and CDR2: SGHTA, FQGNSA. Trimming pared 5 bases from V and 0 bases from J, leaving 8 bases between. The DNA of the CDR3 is TGTGCCAGCAGCACGGGATTCTCTGGAAACACCATATATTTT. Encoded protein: CASSTGFSGNTIYF.

The CDR3 DNA is TGTGCCAGTAGTAGTGGGACAGGGAGCTCCTACGAGCAGTACTTC. Amino acids: CASSSGTGSSYEQYF. V gene TRBV19 combines with J gene TRBJ2-7; 9 bases agree with TRBD1. CDR3 length: 15 residues. V shed 4 bases, J shed 0 bases, and the junction held 4 bases outside the gene matches. The germline gives CDR1 LNHDA, CDR2 SQIVND (reference sequence).

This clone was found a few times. CDR3 sequence (DNA): TGTGCCAGCAGCTTGCAGGCCAGGGACACTGAAGCTTTCTTT. The encoded protein is CASSLQARDTEAFF. The chain couples TRBV5-4 to TRBJ1-1, with D possibly being TRBD1 (5 bases). The length of the CDR3 is 14 residues. CDR1 and CDR2 (germline): SGHNT, YYREEE (reference sequence). V gave up 1 base and J gave up 3 bases, with 10 bases separating them. The complete variable domain, with remaining parts taken from reference TRBV5-4 and TRBJ1-1, reads ETGVTQSPTHLIKTRGQQVTLRCSSQSGHNTVSWYQQALGQGPQFIFQYYREEENGRGNFPPRFSGLQFPNYSSELNVNALELDDSALYLCASSLQARDTEAFFGQGTRLTVV.

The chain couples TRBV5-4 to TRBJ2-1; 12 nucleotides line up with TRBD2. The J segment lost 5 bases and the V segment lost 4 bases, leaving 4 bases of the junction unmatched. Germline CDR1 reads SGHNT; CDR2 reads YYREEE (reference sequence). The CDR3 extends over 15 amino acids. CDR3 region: CASSPSGGANNEQFF. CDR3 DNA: TGTGCCAGCAGCCCTAGCGGGGGGGCCAACAATGAGCAGTTCTTC.

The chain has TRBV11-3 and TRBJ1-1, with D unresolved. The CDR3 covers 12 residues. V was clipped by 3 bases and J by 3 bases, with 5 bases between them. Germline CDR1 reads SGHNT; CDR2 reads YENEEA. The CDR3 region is CASSLSDTEAFF. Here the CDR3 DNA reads TGTGCCAGCAGCTTGAGCGACACTGAAGCTTTCTTT. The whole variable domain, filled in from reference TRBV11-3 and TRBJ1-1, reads EAGVVQSPRYKIIEKKQPVAFWCNPISGHNTLYWYLQNLGQGPELLIRYENEEAVDDSQLPKDRFSAERLKGVDSTLKIQPAELGDSAVYLCASSLSDTEAFFGQGTRLTVV.

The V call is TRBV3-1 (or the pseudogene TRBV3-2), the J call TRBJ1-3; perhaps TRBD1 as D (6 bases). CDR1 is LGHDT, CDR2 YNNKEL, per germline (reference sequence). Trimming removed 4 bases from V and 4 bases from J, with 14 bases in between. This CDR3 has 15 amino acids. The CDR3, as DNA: TGTGCCAGCAGCCTCGAGCGGGGGCGGGGAAACACCATATATTTT. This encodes CASSLERGRGNTIYF.

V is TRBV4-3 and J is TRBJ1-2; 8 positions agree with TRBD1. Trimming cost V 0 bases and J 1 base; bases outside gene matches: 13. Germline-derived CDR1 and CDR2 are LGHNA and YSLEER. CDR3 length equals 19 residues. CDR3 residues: CASSQDAAPLTGVNYGYTF. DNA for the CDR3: TGCGCCAGCAGCCAAGATGCAGCGCCTCTGACAGGGGTTAACTATGGCTACACCTTC.

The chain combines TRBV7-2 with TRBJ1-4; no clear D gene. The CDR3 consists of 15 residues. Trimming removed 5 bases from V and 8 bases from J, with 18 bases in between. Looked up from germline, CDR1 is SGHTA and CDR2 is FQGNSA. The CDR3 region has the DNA TGTGCCAGCAGCCACGACGGTACTCGAGGGGAAAAACTGTTTTTT. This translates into CASSHDGTRGEKLFF.

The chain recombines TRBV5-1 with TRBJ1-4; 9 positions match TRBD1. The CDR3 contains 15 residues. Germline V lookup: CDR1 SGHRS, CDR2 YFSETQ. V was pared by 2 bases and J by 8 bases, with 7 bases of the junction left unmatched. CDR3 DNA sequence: TGCGCCAGCAGCTTACAGGGGGCGGGGAAGGAAAAACTGTTTTTT. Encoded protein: CASSLQGAGKEKLFF.

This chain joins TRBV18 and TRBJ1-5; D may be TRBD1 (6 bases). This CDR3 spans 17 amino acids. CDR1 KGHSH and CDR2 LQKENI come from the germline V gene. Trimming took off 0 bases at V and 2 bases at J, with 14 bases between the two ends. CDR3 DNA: TGTGCCAGCTCACCACCGAACACAGGGATCGGCAATCAGCCCCAGCATTTT. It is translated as CASSPPNTGIGNQPQHF.

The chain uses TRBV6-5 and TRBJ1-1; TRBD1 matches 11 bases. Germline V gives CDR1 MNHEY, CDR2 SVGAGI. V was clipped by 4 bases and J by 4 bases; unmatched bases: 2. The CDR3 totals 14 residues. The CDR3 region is CASSWTGGGTEAFF. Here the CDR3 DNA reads TGTGCCAGCAGTTGGACAGGGGGCGGCACTGAAGCTTTCTTT.